This T cell receptor beta chain was identified in a study of blood T cell repertoires in COVID-19. This CDR3 has 12 amino acids. With 4 bases removed from V and 12 bases from J, the gap between germline ends came to 13 bases. Germline V gives CDR1 MNHEY, CDR2 SVGAGI. Clones were sequenced by immunoSEQ multiplex PCR, and TCRdb holds only the in-frame ones, with some missing. Among roughly 170,000 clones listed, around 80% were seen once. This sequence joins TRBV6-5 and TRBJ1-3; perhaps TRBD1 as D (5 bases). The source of this sequence is a human donor in a cohort sampled during active COVID-19. Sequencing used peripheral blood. The CDR3 loop reads CASSSPARVIYF. The CDR3 nucleotides read TGTGCCAGCAGTTCCCCGGCCAGGGTCATATATTTT.